The 30 T cell receptor beta chains listed next were all sequenced from one sample in a study of CXCR3-negative and CXCR3-positive naive CD8 T cells (dated by TCRdb to about 2019). General findings and caveats noted by the study authors: TRB CDR3s from CXCR3-positive naive cells showed higher hydrophobicity (lower Kidera factor 4), lower energy, and higher strength and volume indices than CXCR3-negative naive cells.

Sequencing instrument: NextSeq 550. The Human TCR Profiling Kit (MiLaboratory) was used to prepare UMI-labeled 5' RACE TRB cDNA libraries. TCRdb reprocessed the public reads and reports one entry per CDR3 protein sequence, without DNA. The table for this sample lists around 160,000 distinct CDR3 sequences. Jointly, the top ten make up around 0.3% of the sample. No cognate antigen is known for these TCRs. Sequenced: naive CXCR3+ CD8+ T cells from blood. Taken with the paper, the label for cell subset or site translates to: CD45RO-CCR7+CD27+CD95- naive CD8+ T cells expressing CXCR3 (TNR3+). The receptors derive from a human donor in good health. Some clones in this sample may be carry-over from other donors' samples.

V gene TRBV29-1 combines with J gene TRBJ2-7; TCRdb names TRBD1, which stays unverified in the absence of DNA. From germline, CDR1 is SQVTM and CDR2 ANQGSEA. This CDR3 comprises 13 residues. The CDR3 spells CSVLTGVGYEQYF.

This chain joins TRBV7-2 and TRBJ2-7; TCRdb gives TRBD1 as the D gene, but with no DNA this cannot be confirmed. CDR3 length: 14 amino acids. Looked up from germline, CDR1 is SGHTA and CDR2 is FQGNSA. CDR3 loop: CASSLGGASYEQYF. Based on the CDR3 plus reference TRBV7-2 and TRBJ2-7, the full variable domain is GAGVSQSPSNKVTEKGKDVELRCDPISGHTALYWYRQSLGQGLEFLIYFQGNSAPDKSGLPSDRFSAERTGGSVSTLTIQRTQQEDSAVYLCASSLGGASYEQYFGPGTRLTVT.

The V and J genes are TRBV25-1 and TRBJ1-1. Germline values: CDR1 MGHDK, CDR2 SYGVNS. This CDR3 has 14 residues. CDR3 sequence: CASSELGRDTEAFF.

The chain couples TRBV5-1 to TRBJ2-5; the TRBD1 assignment by TCRdb is unverifiable without DNA. Germline values: CDR1 SGHRS, CDR2 YFSETQ. This CDR3 comprises 14 residues. This CDR3 reads CASSLGDRQETQYF.

This chain connects TRBV4-1 to TRBJ1-1; TCRdb's D call, TRBD1, is unchecked because there is no DNA. The CDR3 consists of 15 residues. The germline V gene has CDR1 MGHRA and CDR2 YSYEKL. CDR3 region: CASSQEKDRDTEAFF.

The V call is TRBV5-1, the J call TRBJ2-5; as DNA is missing, the TRBD1 call by TCRdb cannot be tested. CDR1 and CDR2 from the germline V gene are SGHRS and YFSETQ. The CDR3 has 17 residues. CDR3 amino acids: CASSLGQFPGGGETQYF.

The V and J genes are TRBV14 and TRBJ2-1. Per the germline V gene, CDR1 is SGHDN and CDR2 is FVKESK. The CDR3 loop spans 15 amino acids. The CDR3 loop reads CASSQVMSSYNEQFF.

The genes are TRBV29-1 and TRBJ2-7. The CDR3 has 11 residues. Germline V gives CDR1 SQVTM, CDR2 ANQGSEA. The CDR3: CSAMEYPEQYF.

The CDR3 spells CSATGELEYTQYF. The chain combines TRBV29-1 with TRBJ2-3; TCRdb reports TRBD1, a call that lacks DNA to check it against. Per germline, CDR1 SQVTM and CDR2 ANQGSEA. CDR3 length: 13 residues.

The chain carries TRBV27 and TRBJ1-2; TCRdb proposes TRBD1, but this gene call is untestable without DNA. CDR1 and CDR2 from the germline V gene are MNHEY and SMNVEV (reference sequence). The CDR3 is 16 amino acids. The CDR3 protein is CASRPLGQAPVYGYTF.

V gene TRBV28 combines with J gene TRBJ1-1. CDR3 length equals 16 residues. CDR1 MDHEN and CDR2 SYDVKM come from the germline V gene. The CDR3 loop is CASSLGLPNSNTEAFF.

The chain recombines TRBV5-1 with TRBJ2-7. CDR3 length: 13 residues. The V gene's germline CDR1 is SGHRS and CDR2 YFSETQ. CDR3 in amino acids: CASSWTSPYEQYF.

V gene TRBV28 combines with J gene TRBJ2-2; TCRdb names TRBD2, which stays unverified in the absence of DNA. The CDR3 is made up of 14 amino acids. From germline, CDR1 is MDHEN and CDR2 SYDVKM. This chain's CDR3 is CASGLPSATGELFF.

The chain uses TRBV5-6 and TRBJ2-1; TCRdb lists TRBD2, though no DNA is available to test this call. Per germline, CDR1 SGHDT and CDR2 YYEEEE. This CDR3 has 17 residues. CDR3 sequence reads: CASSSALTSGEYNEQFF. The full variable domain, rest sourced from reference TRBV5-6 and TRBJ2-1, is DAGVTQSPTHLIKTRGQQVTLRCSPKSGHDTVSWYQQALGQGPQFIFQYYEEEERQRGNFPDRFSGHQFPNYSSELNVNALLLGDSALYLCASSSALTSGEYNEQFFGPGTRLTVL.

V and J are TRBV7-2 and TRBJ2-1; the D gene TCRdb calls, TRBD1, cannot be checked with no DNA. The CDR3 is made up of 14 amino acids. Germline lookup yields CDR1 SGHTA and CDR2 FQGNSA. CDR3 sequence: CASSFLEDGDEQFF.

This chain connects TRBV29-1 to TRBJ2-1. Per germline, CDR1 SQVTM and CDR2 ANQGSEA. The CDR3 sequence is 11 residues long. The CDR3 sequence: CSVRDYNEQFF.

The V gene is TRBV7-9, the J gene TRBJ2-7. This CDR3 has 15 amino acids. Per germline, CDR1 SEHNR and CDR2 FQNEAQ (reference sequence). CDR3: CASSLSGIHPYEQYF.

The chain is built from TRBV29-1 and TRBJ2-7; TCRdb picks TRBD1, but there is no DNA to check that call. Looked up from germline, CDR1 is SQVTM and CDR2 is ANQGSEA. This CDR3 has 12 residues. The CDR3 region is CSVEDRAREQYF.

The chain links TRBV12-3 or TRBV12-4 to TRBJ2-2; lacking DNA, the TRBD2 call made by TCRdb goes unchecked. There are 14 residues in the CDR3. The CDR3 protein is CASRPRTSAGELFF.

The chain couples TRBV7-2 to TRBJ2-1. CDR3 length: 12 amino acids. Germline V gives CDR1 SGHTA, CDR2 FQGNSA. CDR3 sequence reads: CASSFEYNEQFF.

The chain carries TRBV11-2 and TRBJ2-1; the D gene TCRdb calls, TRBD2, cannot be checked with no DNA. The V gene's germline CDR1 is SGHAT and CDR2 FQNNGV. This CDR3 contains 12 residues. The CDR3 here is CASSLQGGEQFF.

J is TRBJ2-1 and V is TRBV7-8; TCRdb's D call, TRBD2, is unchecked because there is no DNA. Germline V gene sequence: CDR1 SGHVS, CDR2 FQNEAQ. This CDR3 contains 15 residues. CDR3 loop: CASRAPSGDYNEQFF. The full variable domain, in which reference TRBV7-8 and TRBJ2-1 provide the parts outside the CDR3, is GAGVSQSPRYKVAKRGQDVALRCDPISGHVSLFWYQQALGQGPEFLTYFQNEAQLDKSGLPSDRFFAERPEGSVSTLKIQRTQQEDSAVYLCASRAPSGDYNEQFFGPGTRLTVL.

The chain is built from TRBV15 and TRBJ1-1; TCRdb names TRBD1, which stays unverified in the absence of DNA. Germline V gives CDR1 LNHNV, CDR2 YYDKDF (reference sequence). The CDR3 covers 16 residues. CDR3 protein: CATTNRDTQYMGEAFF.

The CDR3 sequence is CAISGQANSGNTIYF. The gene calls are TRBV10-3 and TRBJ1-3; the D call of TRBD1 rests on TCRdb alone, since no DNA is present to check it. Germline V gene sequence: CDR1 ENHRY, CDR2 SYGVKD. The CDR3 sequence is 15 residues long.

This chain connects TRBV7-8 to TRBJ2-3; the TCRdb call, TRBD1, lacks DNA for checking. Germline CDR1 reads SGHVS; CDR2 reads FQNEAQ. This CDR3 is 13 amino acids long. The CDR3 region is CASERGATDTQYF.

V and J are TRBV7-2 and TRBJ1-1; TCRdb returns TRBD1, unconfirmable since there is no DNA. This CDR3 region has 14 residues. Germline V gene lookup returns CDR1 SGHTA and CDR2 FQGNSA. CDR3 residues: CASSWTGVRTEAFF.

The J gene is TRBJ2-7, the V gene TRBV10-2; as DNA is missing, the TRBD1 call by TCRdb cannot be tested. The CDR3 consists of 14 residues. The germline V gene has CDR1 WSHSY and CDR2 SAAADI. CDR3: CASAGDLSPYEQYF.

The rearrangement uses TRBV25-1 and TRBJ1-1; the D call from TCRdb, TRBD1, cannot be confirmed without DNA. This CDR3 comprises 15 residues. Germline V gene lookup returns CDR1 MGHDK and CDR2 SYGVNS. This CDR3 reads CASSDRTGGSTEAFF.

The rearrangement links TRBV7-2 to TRBJ2-2. Per the germline V gene, CDR1 is SGHTA and CDR2 is FQGNSA. The CDR3 has 14 amino acids. CDR3 sequence reads: CASSSNANTGELFF.

V gene TRBV21-1 combines with J gene TRBJ1-1; TCRdb names TRBD1, which stays unverified in the absence of DNA. TRBV21-1 is reported as a pseudogene. The CDR3 loop spans 11 amino acids. CDR3 in amino acids: CASMTGARTFF.